The clone carrying this T cell receptor (beta chain) was counted many times. The antigen is unknown. The source of the sample is a study of read filtering for tumor transcriptome and immune sequencing. The wider study: Whole-transcriptome libraries were prepared after DNase treatment.

V lost 5 bases to trimming and J lost 11 bases, with 24 bases between them. The CDR3 runs 15 residues. CDR1 and CDR2 from the germline V gene are SEHNR and FQNEAQ (reference sequence). Study observations and caveats: In IR-seq, single-read clonotypes were roughly 82% of clonotypes but 3.5% to 4% of reads. This fraction held mixed bone marrow immune cells after CD138-negative sorting.

Every patient had bone marrow sampled while the disease was active. From about 400 ng of RNA, a library with molecular barcoded alpha/delta and beta/gamma adaptors was made. TCRdb recomputed calls from the reads with MiXCR, one row per CDR3 protein. Here the sample spans tens of thousands of distinct CDR3 sequences, about a fifth being singletons. The chain uses TRBV7-9 and TRBJ1-1; no clear D gene. This TCR was recovered from a donor at least 40 years old with multiple myeloma. The sample was a population of CD138-negative cells sorted from bone marrow. The CDR3 here is CASSKPNVPPTGAFF. In nucleotides, the CDR3 is TGTGCCAGCAGCAAACCGAACGTGCCCCCTACTGGGGCTTTCTTT.